A selection of T cell receptor beta chains follows, all from one sample in a study of human T cells and chemical hapten exposure. TCRdb re-called the RACE reads through MiXCR, storing one row per CDR3 protein. The data show approximately 72,000 distinct CDR3 sequences, roughly 10% seen once. Sequencing used whole blood, obtained in connection with sensitization to the hapten diphenylcyclopropenone (DPC). These receptors came from a woman between 50 and 59 years old with alopecia areata. Some clones in this sample may be carry-over from other donors' samples. Each CDR3 is given with its conserved first and last residue. A D gene is named only where the DNA matches it firmly. A clone size is listed for some rows: how often the clone was seen (once, few, many), or a class if it is expanded.

D gene	J gene	clone size	V gene	CDR3 protein	CDR3 DNA
.	TRBJ1-1	few	TRBV25-1	CASRGGEGLSTEAFF	TGTGCCAGTCGAGGGGGGGAGGGATTGTCCACTGAAGCTTTCTTT
TRBD2	TRBJ2-5	few	TRBV5-1	CASRASGREQETQYF	TGCGCCAGCCGCGCTAGCGGGAGGGAACAAGAGACCCAGTACTTC
TRBD1	TRBJ2-1	once	TRBV7-2	CASSRDRVNEQFF	TGTGCCAGCAGCCGGGACAGGGTCAATGAGCAGTTCTTC
.	TRBJ2-3	few	TRBV6-6	CASSLQGSRSSTDTQYF	TGTGCCAGCAGCCTACAGGGCTCCAGATCTAGCACAGATACGCAGTATTTT
.	TRBJ2-3	.	TRBV16	CASSQTGISTDTQYF	TGTGCCAGCAGCCAAACGGGGATCAGCACAGATACGCAGTATTTT
.	TRBJ1-1	many	TRBV27	CASIAQQGLGTEAFF	TGTGCCAGCATCGCTCAACAGGGATTAGGGACTGAAGCTTTCTTT
TRBD1	TRBJ1-5	few	TRBV11-2	CASSFGGGILGPQHF	TGTGCCAGCAGCTTTGGAGGGGGCATCTTGGGTCCCCAGCATTTT
.	TRBJ2-7	few	TRBV27	CASSYGQVPYEQYF	TGTGCCAGCAGTTATGGCCAGGTTCCTTACGAGCAGTACTTC
.	TRBJ1-4	few	TRBV6-6	CASRGGGEKLFF	TGTGCCAGCAGGGGAGGGGGTGAAAAACTGTTTTTT
.	TRBJ1-6	.	TRBV7-6	CASSLEAGRRSPLHF	TGTGCCAGCAGCTTAGAGGCAGGGCGGCGTTCACCCCTCCACTTT
.	TRBJ1-4	few	TRBV28	CASSFRGSTNEKLFF	TGTGCCAGCAGTTTTAGAGGCTCAACTAATGAAAAACTGTTTTTT
.	TRBJ1-1	few	TRBV29-1	CSVGNRVNTEAFF	TGCAGCGTCGGGAACAGGGTGAACACTGAAGCTTTCTTT
TRBD2	TRBJ2-1	.	TRBV27	CASVAGTSGISGQFF	TGTGCCAGCGTGGCCGGGACTAGCGGGATTAGCGGGCAGTTCTTC
.	TRBJ1-3	.	TRBV28	CASSPPPGTGNTIYF	TGTGCCAGCAGCCCCCCCCCGGGGACTGGAAACACCATATATTTT
.	TRBJ1-2	few	TRBV7-2	CASSFRVGYTF	TGTGCCAGCAGCTTCAGGGTTGGCTACACCTTC
TRBD2	TRBJ2-3	.	TRBV5-6	CAGRLAGGPDTQYF	TGTGCCGGACGACTAGCGGGAGGGCCCGATACGCAGTATTTT
.	TRBJ1-5	.	TRBV9	CASSAQYNQPQHF	TGTGCCAGCAGCGCCCAATATAATCAGCCCCAGCATTTT
.	TRBJ1-2	.	TRBV7-2	CASSLVYVRLQANYGYTF	TGTGCCAGCAGCTTAGTTTATGTCCGACTCCAAGCTAACTATGGCTACACCTTC
.	TRBJ1-1	few	TRBV7-2	CASSLAPTSFPSQF	TGTGCCAGCAGCTTAGCCCCGACATCCTTCCCCTCCCAGTTT
.	TRBJ2-3	many	TRBV18	CASSPPSGGSTDTQYF	TGTGCCAGCTCACCACCGTCCGGGGGAAGCACAGATACGCAGTATTTT
.	TRBJ1-5	many	TRBV5-1	CASSLYGRGDQPQHF	TGCGCCAGCAGCTTGTACGGGAGGGGCGATCAGCCCCAGCATTTT
.	TRBJ2-2	many	TRBV12-3/TRBV12-4	CASSLTQGNTGELFF	TGTGCCAGCAGTTTAACTCAGGGAAACACCGGGGAGCTGTTTTTT
TRBD1	TRBJ2-7	many	TRBV18	CASSPRGQGATEQYF	TGTGCCAGCTCACCCCGGGGACAGGGGGCGACCGAGCAGTACTTC
.	TRBJ2-7	many	TRBV7-2	CASSLEGATRGQYF	TGTGCCAGCAGCTTGGAAGGGGCGACTAGAGGGCAGTACTTC
.	TRBJ1-6	.	TRBV6-5	CASSYIRTVESPLHF	TGTGCCAGCAGTTACATCCGGACAGTAGAATCACCCCTCCACTTT